The 26 T cell receptor beta chains below come from one sample, sequenced in a study of T cells in Graves' hyperthyroidism and ophthalmopathy. Template material for amplifying TCR beta CDR3 regions consisted of RNA transcripts. When the TCR CDR3 underwent first-round RT-PCR, the HTBI primer set was used. One entry per CDR3 protein, called by TCRdb with MiXCR from the multiplex PCR reads. The data contain about 520,000 distinct CDR3 sequences, approximately 25% of them singletons. The specimen was blood. The receptor source for this set is a woman aged 25-40 years with Graves' ophthalmopathy.

The sample holds many counts of this clonotype. The gene calls are TRBV6-5 and TRBJ1-3, with 8 nucleotides matching TRBD1. The ends lost 5 bases at V and 4 bases at J; junction bases unmatched: 4. CDR1 and CDR2 (germline): MNHEY, SVGAGI. This CDR3 is built from 14 residues. The CDR3 sequence: CASSLQGGGNTIYF. The CDR3, as DNA: TGTGCCAGCAGTCTACAGGGGGGAGGAAACACCATATATTTT.

The rearrangement links TRBV5-5 to TRBJ2-7; 11 nucleotides line up with TRBD2. Germline V gene sequence: CDR1 SGHKS, CDR2 YYEKEE (reference sequence). There are 15 residues in the CDR3. Trimming at V came to 4 bases and at J to 5 bases, leaving 8 bases not matched to a gene. The CDR3 sequence is CASSKYGTSGNEQYF. The CDR3 DNA reads TGTGCCAGCAGCAAATACGGGACTAGCGGAAACGAGCAGTACTTC.

The chain couples TRBV18 to TRBJ1-1; D possibly corresponds to TRBD1 (6 bases). Germline V gene data show CDR1 as KGHSH and CDR2 as LQKENI. Trimming stripped 6 bases from V and 1 base from J, with 18 bases between. CDR3 size: 16 residues. The CDR3 nucleotides read TGTGCCAGCTCCTTCATCCCCCACAGGGAGAACACTGAAGCTTTCTTT. Translation gives CASSFIPHRENTEAFF.

This CDR3 is CASSLPCLDEQYF. The DNA for the CDR3 is TGTGCCAGCAGTTTACCGTGTCTCGACGAGCAGTACTTC. The chain combines TRBV28 with TRBJ2-7; D uncertain. V lost 2 bases to trimming and J lost 5 bases, with 10 bases between them. CDR1 MDHEN and CDR2 SYDVKM come from the germline V gene. CDR3 length equals 13 residues.

V and J are TRBV3-1 and TRBJ2-7, with D perhaps matching TRBD2 (5 bases). V dropped 2 bases and J dropped 3 bases, with 11 bases sitting between them. Per germline, CDR1 LGHDT and CDR2 YNNKEL (reference sequence). This CDR3 contains 14 residues. The CDR3 nucleotides are TGTGCCAGCAGCCAAATAACGGGGAACTACGAGCAGTACTTC. It specifies CASSQITGNYEQYF.

The V gene is TRBV7-8, the J gene TRBJ1-5, with D possibly TRBD1 on 5 matching bases. The CDR3 is made up of 16 amino acids. V was cut by 0 bases and J by 8 bases, with 17 bases left in between. CDR1 and CDR2 (germline): SGHVS, FQNEAQ. DNA of the CDR3: TGTGCCAGCAGCTTAGCGCTGGTTACAGGCCTCGAGCCCCAGCATTTT. Translating it yields CASSLALVTGLEPQHF. Combining the CDR3 with reference TRBV7-8 and TRBJ1-5 gives the whole variable domain GAGVSQSPRYKVAKRGQDVALRCDPISGHVSLFWYQQALGQGPEFLTYFQNEAQLDKSGLPSDRFFAERPEGSVSTLKIQRTQQEDSAVYLCASSLALVTGLEPQHFGDGTRLSIL.

The V gene is TRBV6-5, the J gene TRBJ1-2; a weak D match, TRBD1 (6 bases). This CDR3 is built from 14 residues. Trimming pared 0 bases from V and 8 bases from J, leaving 13 bases between. Germline V gives CDR1 MNHEY, CDR2 SVGAGI. The CDR3 spells CASSYSRTGRGYTF. The DNA for the CDR3 is TGTGCCAGCAGTTACTCACGCACAGGGCGCGGCTACACCTTC.

Many counts were recorded for this clonotype. The chain employs TRBV6-6 and TRBJ1-1; 9 bases agree with TRBD1. This CDR3 region has 17 residues. Trimming took 0 bases from V and 0 from J; bases not matched to a gene: 5. The V gene's germline CDR1 is MNHNY and CDR2 SVGAGI (reference sequence). The CDR3 DNA reads as TGTGCCAGCAGTTACTCGCGGGACAGGGACATGAACACTGAAGCTTTCTTT. It specifies CASSYSRDRDMNTEAFF.

This clonotype was counted many times. CDR3 bases: TGCGCCAGCAGCCAAGAGGAGGGGACTGAAGCTTTCTTT. Translated, it gives CASSQEEGTEAFF. The chain uses TRBV4-3 and TRBJ1-1, with D possibly being TRBD1 (5 bases). Germline lookup yields CDR1 LGHNA and CDR2 YSLEER. This CDR3 has 13 residues. Trimming took off 0 bases at V and 5 bases at J, with 7 bases between the two ends.

This clonotype occurred many times. This clone may be a read error of a much larger clone one base away. V usage is TRBV12-3 or TRBV12-4 and J usage is TRBJ1-5; D not resolved. The CDR3 length is 13 residues. Here the CDR3 DNA reads TGTGTCAGCAGTTTCACAGATAATCAGCCCCAGCATTTT. The encoded protein is CVSSFTDNQPQHF.

This clonotype occurred a few times. The V gene is TRBV20-1, the J gene TRBJ1-5, with TRBD1 as a possible D gene (5 bases). This CDR3 is built from 17 residues. Germline V lookup: CDR1 DFQATT, CDR2 SNEGSKA (reference sequence). The V and J ends lost 3 bases and 1 base respectively, with 19 bases between them. The CDR3 region has the DNA TGCAGTGCTAGGGCGTGGGGCGGCCTAGAGAGCAATCAGCCCCAGCATTTT. Amino acid sequence: CSARAWGGLESNQPQHF.

V is TRBV12-5 and J is TRBJ1-1; unclear D gene. The CDR3 runs to 13 residues. Germline assignment: CDR1 LGHNT and CDR2 FRNRAP. V shed 2 bases and J shed 7 bases, with 11 bases lying between them. The chain's CDR3 is CASGLSAGDEAFF. Here the CDR3 DNA reads TGTGCTAGTGGTTTGTCGGCCGGAGATGAAGCTTTCTTT.

In its sample, this clonotype was seen many times. The V call is TRBV19, the J call TRBJ2-5, with TRBD2 identical over 10 bases. There are 17 residues in the CDR3. CDR1 LNHDA and CDR2 SQIVND come from the germline V gene (reference sequence). Losses at the gene ends were 5 bases for V and 4 bases for J; bases not matched to a gene: 13. The DNA of the CDR3 is TGTGCCAGTAGTCCCCGAGGAGCGGGGGGGCTCTCAGAGACCCAGTACTTC. Its translation is CASSPRGAGGLSETQYF.

The chain uses TRBV3-1 and TRBJ2-5, with D maybe TRBD1 (5 bases). CDR3 length: 15 residues. V lost 2 bases and J 1 base, leaving 11 bases between the germline ends. The germline CDR1 and CDR2 sequences are LGHDT and YNNKEL (reference sequence). Here the CDR3 DNA reads TGTGCCAGCAGCCAATCAACAGGAAGCCAAGAGACCCAGTACTTC. It encodes CASSQSTGSQETQYF.

In its sample, this clonotype was seen a few times. V and J are TRBV29-1 and TRBJ2-2; 15 bases match TRBD2. The CDR3 runs 18 residues. Germline CDR1 is SQVTM and CDR2 is ANQGSEA. The V and J ends lost 2 bases and 3 bases, in that order; junction bases with no gene match: 7. CDR3 DNA sequence: TGCAGCGTTGAAATGGGGACTAGCGGGAGGAGGTACACCGGGGAGCTGTTTTTT. Translated, it gives CSVEMGTSGRRYTGELFF.

The V gene is TRBV6-2 or TRBV6-3, the J gene TRBJ1-5; D possibly corresponds to TRBD1 (5 bases). The length of the CDR3 is 14 residues. Trimming took off 4 bases at V and 6 bases at J, with 13 bases between the two ends. CDR1 and CDR2 from the germline V gene are MNHEY and SVGEGT. CDR3 loop: CASSSRQIGQPQHF. The CDR3, as DNA: TGTGCCAGCAGTTCACGACAGATAGGTCAGCCCCAGCATTTT.

There are many counts of this clonotype. The rearrangement joins TRBV30 to TRBJ2-7; D remains ambiguous. CDR3 length equals 12 residues. V was cut by 4 bases and J by 7 bases, with 14 bases left in between. Germline V CDR1 and CDR2: GTSNPN, SVGIG (reference sequence). Here the CDR3 DNA reads TGTGCCTGGAAGTTCGGTGTCGGTGAGCAGTACTTC. Amino acids: CAWKFGVGEQYF.

This clonotype was seen at least ten times. The genes are TRBV29-1 and TRBJ1-2, with a tentative D call TRBD1 (6 bases). This CDR3 spans 13 amino acids. V lost 2 bases, J lost 4 bases, and 11 bases lay in between. Germline V gene lookup returns CDR1 SQVTM and CDR2 ANQGSEA. The CDR3 here is CSVELGTSYGYTF. The CDR3 DNA reads as TGCAGCGTTGAACTGGGGACAAGCTATGGCTACACCTTC. Variable domain in full (rest from reference TRBV29-1 and TRBJ1-2): SAVISQKPSRDICQRGTSLTIQCQVDSQVTMMFWYRQQPGQSLTLIATANQGSEATYESGFVIDKFPISRPNLTFSTLTVSNMSPEDSSIYLCSVELGTSYGYTFGSGTRLTVV.

In DNA, the CDR3 is TGTGCCAGCAGTTCCCCTCGACGGATCGGAGACTATGGCTACACCTTC. This sequence encodes CASSSPRRIGDYGYTF. The chain uses TRBV6-5 and TRBJ1-2; D ambiguous. Trimming took 4 bases from V and 3 from J, leaving 18 bases between them. The CDR3 is 16 amino acids. Germline CDR1 and CDR2: MNHEY and SVGAGI.

J is TRBJ2-7 and V is TRBV6-1; 11 positions match TRBD2. The CDR3 extends over 17 amino acids. CDR1 is MNHNS, CDR2 SASEGT, per germline. V shed 7 bases, J shed 2 bases, and the junction held 13 bases outside the gene matches. CDR3 sequence: CASIGPRIAGGPYEQYF. CDR3 DNA sequence: TGTGCCAGCATCGGACCTCGTATAGCGGGAGGGCCCTACGAGCAGTACTTC.

This clonotype turned up a few times. The chain recombines TRBV6-1 with TRBJ1-3, with D perhaps matching TRBD1 (6 bases). The CDR3 is made up of 15 amino acids. Between the trimmed V and J ends, which lost 7 bases and 2 bases, there was a span of 15 bases. Per germline, CDR1 MNHNS and CDR2 SASEGT. CDR3 sequence reads: CASIEGGATGNTIYF. Here the CDR3 DNA reads TGTGCCAGCATCGAGGGGGGGGCGACTGGAAACACCATATATTTT.

This clonotype was counted only a few times. The chain has TRBV29-1 and TRBJ2-5, with D perhaps TRBD2 (5 bases). The V gene lost 1 base and the J gene lost 4 bases, with 13 bases spanning the gap. This CDR3 has 14 amino acids. Germline V gene data show CDR1 as SQVTM and CDR2 as ANQGSEA. This CDR3 is CSVEGFRGTETQYF. In nucleotides, the CDR3 is TGCAGCGTTGAAGGTTTCCGGGGAACAGAGACCCAGTACTTC.

The rearrangement links TRBV5-5 to TRBJ2-5, with 9 bases aligning to TRBD2. CDR3 length: 15 amino acids. From germline, CDR1 is SGHKS and CDR2 YYEKEE (reference sequence). Trimming removed 4 bases from V and 2 bases from J; junction bases left unmatched: 6. The CDR3 spells CASSHLAGGQETQYF. CDR3 DNA: TGTGCCAGCAGCCACTTGGCGGGGGGGCAAGAGACCCAGTACTTC.

This clonotype was observed many times. The genes are TRBV7-9 and TRBJ2-7; D gene ambiguous. Trimming removed 2 bases at V and 2 bases at J, with 13 bases between. Germline V gene sequence: CDR1 SEHNR, CDR2 FQNEAQ (reference sequence). CDR3 length equals 15 residues. Written as DNA, the CDR3 is TGTGCCAGCAGCTTAACAAACGACGGCCCCTACGAGCAGTACTTC. Translated: CASSLTNDGPYEQYF.

The chain employs TRBV29-1 and TRBJ1-2; D is unclear. Germline CDR1 and CDR2: SQVTM and ANQGSEA. V was cut by 4 bases and J by 1 base, with 7 bases left in between. The CDR3 is made up of 12 amino acids. CDR3 in DNA: TGCAGCGTTGGGGGAATTAACTATGGCTACACCTTC. This codes for CSVGGINYGYTF.

The CDR3 bases are TGTGCCAGCAGTGCGGCAGCCGATGAAAAACTGTTTTTT. Amino acids: CASSAAADEKLFF. The chain recombines TRBV7-9 with TRBJ1-4; D not resolved. The V end was cut by 6 bases, the J end by 6 bases, with 11 bases between. The germline gives CDR1 SEHNR, CDR2 FQNEAQ (reference sequence). The CDR3 consists of 13 residues.